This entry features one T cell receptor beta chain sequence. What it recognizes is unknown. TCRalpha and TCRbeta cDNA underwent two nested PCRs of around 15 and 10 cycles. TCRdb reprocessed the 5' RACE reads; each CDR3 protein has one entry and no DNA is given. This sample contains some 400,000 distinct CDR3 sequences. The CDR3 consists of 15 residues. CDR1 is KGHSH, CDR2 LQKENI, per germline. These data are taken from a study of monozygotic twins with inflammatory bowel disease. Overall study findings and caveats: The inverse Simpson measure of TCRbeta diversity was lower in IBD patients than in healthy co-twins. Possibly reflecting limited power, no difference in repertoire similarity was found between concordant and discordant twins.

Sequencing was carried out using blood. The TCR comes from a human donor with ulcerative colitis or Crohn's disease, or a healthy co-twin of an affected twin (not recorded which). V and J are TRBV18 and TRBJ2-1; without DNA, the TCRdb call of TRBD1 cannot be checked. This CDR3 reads CASSPQSDRYNEQFF.